This TCR beta chain was sequenced for a study of CD8 T cells in Susac syndrome. General study findings and limits: That the number of individuals in its TCR sequencing and HLA analysis was relatively small was acknowledged by the study.

Sequencing of TCR beta covered CD8+ and CD4+ T cells obtained from blood. Random hexamers primed reverse transcription of about 0.45 to 1 ug RNA. The method of amplification for TCR beta CDR3 was immunoSEQ multiplex PCR, covering 54 Vbeta and 13 Jbeta. TCRdb ran MiXCR on the immunoSEQ multiplex PCR reads and lists one entry per CDR3 protein. The sample has under 200,000 distinct CDR3 sequences, approximately 94% seen once. In the case of this clonotype: Antigen unknown.

V lost 2 bases to trimming and J lost 5 bases, with 16 bases between them. Germline V gene sequence: CDR1 SGHVS, CDR2 FQNEAQ. This CDR3 comprises 16 residues. The clonotype was recovered from a human donor with Susac syndrome. The specimen sequenced was CD4+ T cells from PBMCs. The gene calls are TRBV7-8 and TRBJ1-5; D is perhaps TRBD1 (5 bases). The CDR3 reads CASSLLRWGVDQPQHF. The CDR3 DNA is TGTGCCAGCAGCTTATTGAGATGGGGGGTTGATCAGCCCCAGCATTTT.